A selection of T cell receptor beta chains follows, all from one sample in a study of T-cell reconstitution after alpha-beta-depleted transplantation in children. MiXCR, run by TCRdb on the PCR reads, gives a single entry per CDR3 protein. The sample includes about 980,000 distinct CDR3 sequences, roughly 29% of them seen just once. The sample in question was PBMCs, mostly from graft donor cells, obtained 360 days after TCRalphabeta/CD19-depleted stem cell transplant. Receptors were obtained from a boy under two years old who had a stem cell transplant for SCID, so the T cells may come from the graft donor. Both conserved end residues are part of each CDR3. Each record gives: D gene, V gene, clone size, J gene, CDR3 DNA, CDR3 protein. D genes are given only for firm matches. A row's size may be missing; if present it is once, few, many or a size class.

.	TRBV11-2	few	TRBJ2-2	TGTGCCAGCAGCTTAGGCCCGCCGGTAACTATGAACACCGGGGAGCTGTTTTTT	CASSLGPPVTMNTGELFF
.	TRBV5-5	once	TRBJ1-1	TGTGCCAGCAGCTTGGGTCTGACAGCAATGAACACTGAAGCTTTCTTT	CASSLGLTAMNTEAFF
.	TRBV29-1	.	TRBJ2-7	TGCAGCGTTGAGTTCCAGGGAACCTCCTACGAGCAGTACTTC	CSVEFQGTSYEQYF
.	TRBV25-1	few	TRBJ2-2	TGTGCCACCGTACGGGGCCTGTTTTTT	CATVRGLFF
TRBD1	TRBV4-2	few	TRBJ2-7	TGTGCCAGCAGCCTGGACGACAGGGAATCAGGAGACGAGCAGTACTTC	CASSLDDRESGDEQYF
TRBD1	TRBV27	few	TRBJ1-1	TGTGCCAGCAGCTGGACCGGACAGGGAAATACTGAAGCTTTCTTT	CASSWTGQGNTEAFF
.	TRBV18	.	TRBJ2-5	TGTGCCAGCTCCCCCACTAGCATACAAGAGACCCAGTACTTC	CASSPTSIQETQYF
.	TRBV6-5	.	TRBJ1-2	TGTGCCAGCGGGAGGGACCGCGGCTACACCTTC	CASGRDRGYTF
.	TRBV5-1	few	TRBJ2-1	TGCGCCAGCAGCTTGCGTCCAGGGTTTCGTTTCTACAATGAGCAGTTCTTC	CASSLRPGFRFYNEQFF
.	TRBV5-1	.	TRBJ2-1	TGCGCCAGCAGGATAGGGAGTACGGCCGGTGAGCAGTTCTTC	CASRIGSTAGEQFF
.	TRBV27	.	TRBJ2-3	TGTGCCAGCAGCAGAGGAAGACTGACAACAGATACGCAGTATTTT	CASSRGRLTTDTQYF
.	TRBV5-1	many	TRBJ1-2	TGCGCCAGCAGCTTGGGGCCACCTAACTATGGCTACACCTTC	CASSLGPPNYGYTF
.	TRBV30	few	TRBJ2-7	TGTGCCTGGAGTGAAGGGATCTCCTACGAGCAGTACTTC	CAWSEGISYEQYF
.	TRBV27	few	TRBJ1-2	TGTGCCACCGCGACAGCTTCTAACTATGGCTACACCTTC	CATATASNYGYTF
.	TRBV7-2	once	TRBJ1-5	TGTGCCAACAGCTTTAGCAATCAGCCCCAGCATTTT	CANSFSNQPQHF
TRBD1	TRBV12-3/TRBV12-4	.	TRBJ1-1	TGTGCCAGCAGCCCCGGACAGGGCTCTGAAGCTTTCTTT	CASSPGQGSEAFF
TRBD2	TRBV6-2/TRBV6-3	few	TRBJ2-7	TGTGCCAGCAGTTACCTAGCGGGGTCCTACGAGCAGTACTTC	CASSYLAGSYEQYF
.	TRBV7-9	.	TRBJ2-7	TGTGCCAGCAGCTCTATAACGGACGGACCGAACCCCTACGAGCAGTACTTC	CASSSITDGPNPYEQYF
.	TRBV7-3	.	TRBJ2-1	TGTGCCAGCAGCGAAAAAGGACCCCTGGCCTCCTACAATGAGCAGTTCTTC	CASSEKGPLASYNEQFF
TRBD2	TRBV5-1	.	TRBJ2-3	TGCGCCAGCAGCTTGGGGACTAGCGGACGCACAGATACGCAGTATTTT	CASSLGTSGRTDTQYF
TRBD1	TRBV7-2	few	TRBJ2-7	TGTGCCAGCAGCTTCTCGACAACTACCCCACAGGGGCTGCAGTACTTC	CASSFSTTTPQGLQYF
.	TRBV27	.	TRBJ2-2	TGTGCCAGCAGTTTATCTGTGGGGGCCGGGGAGCTGTTTTTT	CASSLSVGAGELFF
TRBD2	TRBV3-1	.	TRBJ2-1	TGTGCCAGCAGCCAAGGAACCACTAGCGGGGCGCAGTTCTTC	CASSQGTTSGAQFF
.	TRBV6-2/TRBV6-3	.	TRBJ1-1	TGTGCCAGCAGTTACGTGGCACCCTCTGAAGCTTTCTTT	CASSYVAPSEAFF
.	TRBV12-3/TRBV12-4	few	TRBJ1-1	TGTGCCAGCAGAAGGGAGTACGGGAACACTGAAGCTTTCTTT	CASRREYGNTEAFF
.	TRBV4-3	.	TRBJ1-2	TGCGCCAGCAGCCAAGATAACAGGGTTTATGGCTACACCTTC	CASSQDNRVYGYTF
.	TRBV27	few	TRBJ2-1	TGTGCCAGCAGTTTACCAGGCGAGTCTTACAATGAGCAGTTCTTC	CASSLPGESYNEQFF
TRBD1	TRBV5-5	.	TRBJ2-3	TGTGCCAGCAGCTTGTTTTTCGGACAGGCAAACACAGATACGCAGTATTTT	CASSLFFGQANTDTQYF
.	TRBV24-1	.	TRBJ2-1	TGTGCCACCAGTAGGTCAGGGAGCCACAATGAGCAGTTCTTC	CATSRSGSHNEQFF
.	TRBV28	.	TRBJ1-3	TGTGCCAGCAGTTGGGGGGCCAGTCGTGGAAACACCATATATTTT	CASSWGASRGNTIYF
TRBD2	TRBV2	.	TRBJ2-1	TGTGCCAGCAGTGAAGGGACTAGCGCTTACAATGAGCAGTTCTTC	CASSEGTSAYNEQFF
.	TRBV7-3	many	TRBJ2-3	TGTGCCAGTAGCTTGAGTCGGGCAGATACGCAGTATTTT	CASSLSRADTQYF
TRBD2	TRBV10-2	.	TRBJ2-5	TGCGCCAGCAGGATAGCGGGGGGTCGGATCCAAGAGACCCAGTACTTC	CASRIAGGRIQETQYF
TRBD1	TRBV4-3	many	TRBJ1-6	TGCGCCAGCAGCCAGACGACAGGGGACCCCTATAATTCACCCCTCCACTTT	CASSQTTGDPYNSPLHF
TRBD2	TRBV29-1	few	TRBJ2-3	TGCAGCGTCAGGGAGGGCCTCTCTTGGGGGGATACGCAGTATTTT	CSVREGLSWGDTQYF
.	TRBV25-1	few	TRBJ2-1	TGTGCCAGCGAGGACGCCGGGGCTTACAATGAGCAGTTCTTC	CASEDAGAYNEQFF
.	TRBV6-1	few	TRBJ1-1	TGTGCCAGCATGGGTCTGTGGCAAAGGGAGGAAGCTTTCTTT	CASMGLWQREEAFF
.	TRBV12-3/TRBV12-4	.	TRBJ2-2	TGTGCCGGAGTAACGAACACCGGGGAGCTGTTTTTT	CAGVTNTGELFF
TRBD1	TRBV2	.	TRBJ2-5	TGTGCCAGCAGTGTTCACAGGGGGGTTGCCCAGTACTTC	CASSVHRGVAQYF
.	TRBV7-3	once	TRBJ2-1	TGTGCCAGCAGCTCCATCGGGGGTTACAATGAGCAGTTCTTC	CASSSIGGYNEQFF
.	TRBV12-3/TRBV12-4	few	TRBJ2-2	TGTGCCAGCAGTTTTCGTTCTGGGGCCGGGGAGCTGTTTTTT	CASSFRSGAGELFF
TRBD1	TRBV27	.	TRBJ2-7	TGTGCCAGCAGTATTTCCGGGACAGGGGTGAACGAGCAGTACTTC	CASSISGTGVNEQYF
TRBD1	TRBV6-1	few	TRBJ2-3	TGTGCCAGCAGTGAAGGACAGGGCTACACAGATACGCAGTATTTT	CASSEGQGYTDTQYF
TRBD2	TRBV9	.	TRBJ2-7	TGTGCCAGCAGCACCCACGCGGGGCGGGGGGGATACGAGCAGTACTTC	CASSTHAGRGGYEQYF
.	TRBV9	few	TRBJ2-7	TGTGCCAGCAGCACGACAGTCCCCTCCTACGAGCAGTACTTC	CASSTTVPSYEQYF
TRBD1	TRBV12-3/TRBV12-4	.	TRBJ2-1	TGTGCCAGCAGTCCCCTCGGGACAGGGGCCTACAATGAGCAGTTCTTC	CASSPLGTGAYNEQFF